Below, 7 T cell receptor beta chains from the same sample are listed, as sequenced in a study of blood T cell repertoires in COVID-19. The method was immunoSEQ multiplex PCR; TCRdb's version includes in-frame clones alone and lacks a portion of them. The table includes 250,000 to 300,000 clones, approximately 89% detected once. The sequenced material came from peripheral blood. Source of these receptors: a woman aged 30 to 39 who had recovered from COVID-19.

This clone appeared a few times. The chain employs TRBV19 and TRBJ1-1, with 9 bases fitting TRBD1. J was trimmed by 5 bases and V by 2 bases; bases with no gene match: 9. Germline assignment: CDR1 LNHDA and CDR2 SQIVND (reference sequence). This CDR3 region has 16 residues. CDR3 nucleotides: TGTGCCAGTAGTATACCCGGGACAGGGCCGAGGACTGAAGCTTTCTTT. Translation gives CASSIPGTGPRTEAFF. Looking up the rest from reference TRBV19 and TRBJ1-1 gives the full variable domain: DGGITQSPKYLFRKEGQNVTLSCEQNLNHDAMYWYRQDPGQGLRLIYYSQIVNDFQKGDIAEGYSVSREKKESFPLTVTSAQKNPTAFYLCASSIPGTGPRTEAFFGQGTRLTVV.

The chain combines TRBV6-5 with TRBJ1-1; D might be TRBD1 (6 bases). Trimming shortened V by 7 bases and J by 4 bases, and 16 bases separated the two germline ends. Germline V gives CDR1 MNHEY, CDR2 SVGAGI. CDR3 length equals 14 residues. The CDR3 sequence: CASNPGWGRTEAFF. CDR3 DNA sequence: TGTGCCAGCAATCCCGGGTGGGGGCGCACTGAAGCTTTCTTT.

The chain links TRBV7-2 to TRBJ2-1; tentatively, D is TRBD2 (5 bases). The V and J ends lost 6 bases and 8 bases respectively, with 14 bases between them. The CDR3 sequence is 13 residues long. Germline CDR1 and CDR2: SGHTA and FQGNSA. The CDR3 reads CASSHGVQDEQFF. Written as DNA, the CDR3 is TGTGCCAGCAGTCACGGGGTGCAGGATGAGCAGTTCTTC.

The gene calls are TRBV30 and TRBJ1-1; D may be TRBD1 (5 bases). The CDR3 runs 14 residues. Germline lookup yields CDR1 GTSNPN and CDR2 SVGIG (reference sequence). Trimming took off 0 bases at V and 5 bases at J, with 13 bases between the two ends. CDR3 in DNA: TGTGCCTGGAGTGTAAGTCAGGGATTGACTGAAGCTTTCTTT. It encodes CAWSVSQGLTEAFF.

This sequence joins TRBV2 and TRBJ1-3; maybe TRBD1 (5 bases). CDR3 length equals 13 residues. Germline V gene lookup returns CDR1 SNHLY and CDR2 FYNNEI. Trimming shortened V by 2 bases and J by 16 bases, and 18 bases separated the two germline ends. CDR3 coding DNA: TGTGCCAGCAGTGAATCCAACCAGGGAACAACTTATTTT. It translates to CASSESNQGTTYF. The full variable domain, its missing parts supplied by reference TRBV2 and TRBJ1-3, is EPEVTQTPSHQVTQMGQEVILRCVPISNHLYFYWYRQILGQKVEFLVSFYNNEISEKSEIFDDQFSVERPDGSNFTLKIRSTKLEDSAMYFCASSESNQGTTYFGEGSWLTVV.

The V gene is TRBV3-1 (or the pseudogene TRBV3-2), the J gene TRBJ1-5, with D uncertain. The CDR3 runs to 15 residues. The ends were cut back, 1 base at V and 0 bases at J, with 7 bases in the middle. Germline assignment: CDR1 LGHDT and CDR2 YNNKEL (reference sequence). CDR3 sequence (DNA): TGTGCCAGCAGCCAAGGAGATTATAGCAATCAGCCCCAGCATTTT. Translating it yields CASSQGDYSNQPQHF.

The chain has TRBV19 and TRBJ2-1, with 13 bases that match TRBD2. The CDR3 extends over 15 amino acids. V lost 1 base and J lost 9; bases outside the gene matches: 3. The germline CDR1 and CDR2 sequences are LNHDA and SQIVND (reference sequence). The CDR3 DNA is TGTGCCAGTAGTATAGGGACTAGCGGGGGAGGTGAGCAGTTCTTC. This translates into CASSIGTSGGGEQFF.